The subject of this entry is one TCR beta chain. Its cognate antigen is unknown. This entry belongs to a study of vaccination and CD4 T cells after COVID-19. The overall study: Four females and six males made up the convalescents, with two Hispanic. Regarding the study as a whole: Convalescent patients' vaccine-specific clones were spike mono-reactive in 304 of 307 cases. Rising from roughly 21 to 40, the median of SARS-CoV-2-reactive clonotypes did not change significantly.

Treatment in this sample: roughly 10-day PBMC culture with coronavirus spike peptide pools or control peptides (ViraFEST assay). The ends were cut back, 0 bases at V and 6 bases at J, with 12 bases in the middle. From germline, CDR1 is DFQATT and CDR2 SNEGSKA (reference sequence). There are 13 residues in the CDR3. Sequencing of the DNA from cultured CD4+ T cells was carried out with the Oncomine TCR Beta short-read assay. TCRdb called the PCR reads again in MiXCR, with one record for every CDR3 protein. The profile shows fewer than 15,000 distinct CDR3 sequences, roughly 28% of them singletons. The gene calls are TRBV20-1 and TRBJ2-7; D ambiguous. Sequences were obtained from cultured CD4+ T cells from blood. This TCR was sampled from a human donor with COVID-19. The CDR3 DNA is TGCAGTGCTAGAGAGCCGCCACCGGGCGAGCAGTACTTC. This gives the protein CSAREPPPGEQYF.